This T cell receptor beta chain originates from a study of shared clonotypes between healthy human individuals. General study findings and limits: Sharing across four donors was highest in naive CD4 (roughly 5%) and lowest in memory CD8 (roughly 0.4%).

Profiled with immunoSEQ multiplex PCR; TCRdb holds only in-frame clones, not every one. Of roughly 500,000 clones detected, about 95% appear once; the ten largest clones hold under 0.06%. This CDR3 contains 17 residues. In regard to this clone: Its cognate antigen is unknown.

There were only Caucasian adults among the donors, and all lived in Nashville, Tennessee. The specimen sequenced was naive CD4+ T cells sorted from blood. The subset is: CD45RA+ positively selected. The TCR sequence derives from a young woman in good health. This rearrangement joins TRBV21-1 to TRBJ1-1; the table's D call, TRBD1, was not checked against the DNA. TRBV21-1 is termed a pseudogene. Written as DNA, the CDR3 is TGTGCCAGCAGCAAGTGGGGCAGGGGGCAATCTCACACTGAAGCTTTCTTT. This encodes CASSKWGRGQSHTEAFF.